This T cell receptor (beta chain) was found in a study of blood T cell repertoires in COVID-19. Study-wide background: Collection of acute and convalescent COVID-19 samples took place in the United States, Italy and Spain. Sources were T cells, B-cell-depleted T cells, or PBMCs; the material itself was cDNA or gDNA.

How the authors handled the data: Quantification of nucleated cells was approximated via reference gene primer amplification. Sequencing used immunoSEQ multiplex PCR; TCRdb keeps in-frame clones, though not all of them. For V, J and clone size, that table is used; D and trimming come from the DNA. Of fewer than 150,000 clones in the sample, more than 70% are singletons; the top ten hold 8% to 8.5%. The sequence was collected from a woman in her sixties or seventies who had recovered from COVID-19. Sequenced: peripheral blood.

Here the CDR3 DNA reads TGCGCCAGCAGCCAAAAGGGACTAGCGGGGGTAGGGCAGTTCTTC. Protein: CASSQKGLAGVGQFF. The rearrangement links TRBV4-1 to TRBJ2-1, with 14 nucleotides matching TRBD2. CDR1 MGHRA and CDR2 YSYEKL come from the germline V gene. The CDR3 loop spans 15 amino acids. The V segment lost 2 bases and the J segment 12 bases; nucleotides outside the gene matches: 6.